This T cell receptor (beta chain) was identified in a study of T cells in localized non-small cell lung cancer. TCRdb keeps only in-frame clones here, not all; method: immunoSEQ multiplex PCR. The repertoire has some 41,000 clones, over 75% of them found once; the top ten carry under 12%. J gave up 8 bases and V 4 bases, and 7 bases lay outside the gene matches. The CDR3 covers 13 residues. Germline V gene lookup returns CDR1 MDHEN and CDR2 SYDVKM. The rearrangement uses TRBV28 and TRBJ1-2; 7 bases align to TRBD1. This TCR came from a woman aged 40 to 75 with stage II lung adenocarcinoma. The material was PBMCs, obtained before any cancer treatment. CDR3 nucleotides: TGTGCCAGCAGTTCCGACAGGGATCGGGGCTACACCTTC. Protein sequence: CASSSDRDRGYTF.